This TCR beta chain is from a study of blood T cells in healthy people across ages. It was with a sample-barcoded 5' primer and a J-beta primer mix that a second PCR of roughly 7 to 11 cycles was run. TCRdb reprocessed the 5' RACE reads with MiXCR, giving one entry per CDR3 protein. The sample consists of about a million distinct CDR3 sequences, 35% to 40% of them appearing once. This CDR3 contains 15 residues. In germline, CDR1 is DFQATT, CDR2 SNEGSKA (reference sequence). Trimming cost V 3 bases and J 0 bases, with 13 bases left between them. The genes are TRBV20-1 and TRBJ2-3; weak D call: TRBD2 (5 bases). This TCR derives from a man aged 18 to 35 in good health. Sequences were obtained from blood. For the CDR3, the DNA is TGCAGTGCTAGTTCTAGCAAAGGGAGCACAGATACGCAGTATTTT. It is translated as CSASSSKGSTDTQYF.